The 22 T cell receptor beta chains in this list originate from one sample, sequenced in a study of T cell repertoires in cytomegalovirus infection. Their antigens remain unidentified. From the reads, TCRdb called clonotypes with MiXCR, one entry per CDR3 protein. The top ten clones hold around 48% of a sample with roughly 570,000 distinct CDR3 sequences, just under 40% of them seen once. Sequencing was performed on cultured PBMCs, taken from culture after CMV antigen stimulation. The receptors derive from a human donor in good health (CMV status not recorded). Some clones in this sample may be carry-over from other donors' samples.

The rearrangement uses TRBV11-1 and TRBJ2-7; 7 bases fit TRBD1. The germline V gene has CDR1 SGHAT and CDR2 FQDESV (reference sequence). This CDR3 is built from 15 residues. The V segment lost 6 bases and the J segment 1 base; nucleotides outside the gene matches: 9. Here the CDR3 DNA reads TGTGCCAGCAGATTTAACAGGGGTGAATCCTACGAGCAGTACTTC. Translated, it gives CASRFNRGESYEQYF.

This clonotype was detected only a few times. The gene calls are TRBV7-8 and TRBJ2-7, with 7 bases identical to TRBD2. Per the germline V gene, CDR1 is SGHVS and CDR2 is FQNEAQ. CDR3 length equals 13 residues. With 5 bases clipped from V and 3 bases from J, the junction kept 4 bases outside the gene matches. Here the CDR3 DNA reads TGTGCCAGCAGCACTTCTAGCGGCTACGAGCAGTACTTC. Translated, it gives CASSTSSGYEQYF.

The chain employs TRBV14 and TRBJ2-7; 7 bases match TRBD2. CDR3 length: 15 residues. V trimming: 2 bases; J trimming: 3 bases; junction bases outside the gene matches: 7. CDR1 is SGHDN, CDR2 FVKESK, per germline. The CDR3 nucleotides are TGTGCCAGCAGCCAATCCCAGGCTAGCGGCTACGAGCAGTACTTC. It is translated as CASSQSQASGYEQYF.

This clonotype turned up a few times. This CDR3 is CASSLGQAGGKGEDTQYF. The CDR3 bases are TGTGCCAGCAGCTTAGGTCAAGCGGGGGGGAAAGGGGAAGATACGCAGTATTTT. The chain combines TRBV11-2 with TRBJ2-3, with TRBD2 identical over 10 bases. V trimming: 1 base; J trimming: 5 bases; junction bases outside the gene matches: 12. Germline V gives CDR1 SGHAT, CDR2 FQNNGV. This CDR3 is 18 amino acids long.

This clonotype appeared many times. The chain couples TRBV7-9 to TRBJ2-5; TRBD1 or TRBD2 may be the D gene (5 bases each). The CDR3 is 13 amino acids. Germline V CDR1 and CDR2: SEHNR, FQNEAQ (reference sequence). Trimming took 5 bases from V and 5 from J, leaving 12 bases between them. The chain's CDR3 is CASSPGPGETQYF. The CDR3 DNA is TGTGCCAGCAGCCCGGGGCCAGGGGAGACCCAGTACTTC.

This rearrangement joins TRBV6-2 or TRBV6-3 to TRBJ2-5, with 11 bases identical to TRBD2. The V gene's germline CDR1 is MNHEY and CDR2 SVGEGT. CDR3 size: 16 residues. The junction had 8 bases not matched to a gene; V was cut back by 4 bases and J by 4 bases. The CDR3 DNA is TGTGCCAGCAGTTCTCTAGCGGGGGGCCCCCGAGAGACCCAGTACTTC. Translating it yields CASSSLAGGPRETQYF.

V is TRBV7-2 and J is TRBJ2-7; 12 bases match TRBD2. Germline-derived CDR1 and CDR2 are SGHTA and FQGNSA. The length of the CDR3 is 15 residues. J lost 0 bases, V lost 7 bases, and 4 bases had no gene match. The CDR3 loop is CASTKTSGSSYEQYF. CDR3 sequence (DNA): TGTGCCAGCACCAAGACTAGCGGGAGCTCCTACGAGCAGTACTTC.

The chain recombines TRBV4-1 with TRBJ1-2; D unresolved. V lost 2 bases to trimming and J lost 7 bases, with 17 bases between them. Germline CDR1 is MGHRA and CDR2 is YSYEKL. This CDR3 is built from 15 residues. DNA of the CDR3: TGCGCCAGCAGCCAATGGAAGAGGAGGTTCGGTGGCTACACCTTC. Its translation is CASSQWKRRFGGYTF.

This clonotype appeared a few times. This chain uses TRBV11-2 with TRBJ1-2; 8 nucleotides align to TRBD1. J gave up 7 bases and V 3 bases, and 22 bases lay outside the gene matches. The CDR3 consists of 19 residues. Germline CDR1 SGHAT, CDR2 FQNNGV. This CDR3 is CASSLIRGRVIFSNSGYTF. The DNA for the CDR3 is TGTGCCAGCAGCTTGATCAGGGGGCGTGTCATATTTTCGAACAGTGGCTACACCTTC.

The chain links TRBV5-4 to TRBJ2-5, with D perhaps matching TRBD1 (6 bases). CDR3 length: 14 amino acids. Trimming cost V 4 bases and J 5 bases, with 15 bases left between them. Germline CDR1 and CDR2: SGHNT and YYREEE (reference sequence). As DNA, the CDR3 is TGTGCCAGCAGCCGGAGCAGGGGTCCGGAGACCCAGTACTTC. Its protein product is CASSRSRGPETQYF.

This clonotype was recorded at least ten times. The chain links TRBV7-2 to TRBJ1-4; TRBD1 matches 7 bases. Germline V lookup: CDR1 SGHTA, CDR2 FQGNSA. The CDR3 has 16 amino acids. Trimming removed 5 bases from V and 5 bases from J; junction bases left unmatched: 11. Written as DNA, the CDR3 is TGTGCCAGCAGCCGTACTAGGGACAGATCAAATGAAAAACTGTTTTTT. Amino acids: CASSRTRDRSNEKLFF.

This chain joins TRBV20-1 and TRBJ1-2, with D possibly matching TRBD1 (5 bases). Trimming left V 6 bases short and J 4 bases short, with 12 bases between. The CDR3 runs 12 residues. CDR1 is DFQATT and CDR2 is SNEGSKA in the germline V gene (reference sequence). For the CDR3, the DNA is TGCAGTGCCAGGGAGCAGGCCTATGGCTACACCTTC. This sequence encodes CSAREQAYGYTF.

The chain recombines TRBV3-1 with TRBJ1-4; D is ambiguous. The V gene lost 0 bases and the J gene lost 8 bases, with 13 bases spanning the gap. The CDR3 spans 15 residues. Germline V gives CDR1 LGHDT, CDR2 YNNKEL (reference sequence). The CDR3 DNA reads TGTGCCAGCAGCCAAGATCGCGGGGTGGGCGAAAAACTGTTTTTT. This codes for CASSQDRGVGEKLFF.

V usage is TRBV5-4 and J usage is TRBJ1-1; possibly TRBD1 for D (6 bases). Trimming took off 9 bases at V and 1 base at J, with 16 bases between the two ends. Germline CDR1 SGHNT, CDR2 YYREEE (reference sequence). This CDR3 comprises 14 residues. The CDR3 is CAITRQGSNTEAFF. The CDR3 nucleotides read TGTGCCATCACACGCCAGGGGTCGAACACTGAAGCTTTCTTT.

The sample holds a few counts of this clonotype. V is TRBV6-1 and J is TRBJ2-2; possibly TRBD1 or TRBD2 for D (5 bases each). Trimming took off 11 bases at V and 5 bases at J, with 27 bases between the two ends. The germline V gene encodes CDR1 MNHNS and CDR2 SASEGT. The CDR3 has 17 amino acids. This CDR3 is CAVPAVSTGARTGELFF. The CDR3 DNA reads TGTGCCGTACCAGCGGTTAGTACAGGCGCGAGGACCGGGGAGCTGTTTTTT.

The V and J genes are TRBV5-4 and TRBJ1-6, with TRBD1 as a possible D gene (5 bases). Between the trimmed V and J ends, which lost 4 bases and 5 bases, there was a span of 19 bases. Germline V gene lookup returns CDR1 SGHNT and CDR2 YYREEE (reference sequence). CDR3 length: 17 residues. The CDR3 nucleotides are TGTGCCAGCAGCCCGCCTCGTGGTCAGGGAGATAATTCACCCCTCCACTTT. Protein product: CASSPPRGQGDNSPLHF.

The CDR3 DNA reads TGTGCCAGCAAGCGTTACAGGGGAGTTGCAACTAATGAAAAACTGTTTTTT. Its translation: CASKRYRGVATNEKLFF. The J gene is TRBJ1-4, the V gene TRBV6-1, with 7 bases aligning to TRBD1. The CDR3 is made up of 17 amino acids. Trimming at V came to 7 bases and at J to 0 bases, leaving 11 bases not matched to a gene. Germline V gene lookup returns CDR1 MNHNS and CDR2 SASEGT.

Only a few counts were recorded for this clonotype. The rearrangement links TRBV7-2 to TRBJ2-3; 10 positions match TRBD1. Germline CDR1 and CDR2: SGHTA and FQGNSA. This CDR3 has 15 residues. V lost 6 bases, J lost 5 bases, and 8 bases stayed unmatched. The chain's CDR3 is CASSRQGAFGDTQYF. CDR3 bases: TGTGCCAGCAGTCGACAGGGGGCTTTCGGAGATACGCAGTATTTT.

This clonotype was seen only a few times. This rearrangement joins TRBV19 to TRBJ2-6; no clear D. V lost 3 bases to trimming and J lost 1 base, with 10 bases between them. Germline-derived CDR1 and CDR2 are LNHDA and SQIVND (reference sequence). CDR3 length equals 16 residues. The chain's CDR3 is CASSILQLSGANVLTF. In DNA, the CDR3 is TGTGCCAGTAGTATTTTACAGTTGTCTGGGGCCAACGTCCTGACTTTC.

The rearrangement uses TRBV2 and TRBJ2-7; TRBD2 matches 9 bases. This CDR3 comprises 13 residues. V trimming: 4 bases; J trimming: 6 bases; junction bases outside the gene matches: 4. Per the germline V gene, CDR1 is SNHLY and CDR2 is FYNNEI. The CDR3 reads CASSVSGRSEQYF. Written as DNA, the CDR3 is TGTGCCAGCAGTGTTAGCGGGAGAAGCGAGCAGTACTTC. Supplemented by reference TRBV2 and TRBJ2-7, the full variable domain reads EPEVTQTPSHQVTQMGQEVILRCVPISNHLYFYWYRQILGQKVEFLVSFYNNEISEKSEIFDDQFSVERPDGSNFTLKIRSTKLEDSAMYFCASSVSGRSEQYFGPGTRLTVT.

V and J are TRBV12-3 or TRBV12-4 and TRBJ2-1; D gene uncertain. V lost 1 base, J lost 0 bases, and 16 bases lay in between. The length of the CDR3 is 18 residues. CDR3 DNA sequence: TGTGCCAGCAGTTTAGGCCCTTACTCCACCAGCTCCTACAATGAGCAGTTCTTC. Translation: CASSLGPYSTSSYNEQFF.

This chain links TRBV7-4 with TRBJ1-2; D gene uncertain. Trimming took 2 bases from V and 5 from J, leaving 15 bases between them. Germline CDR1 is SGHVT and CDR2 is SQSDAQ. This CDR3 spans 15 amino acids. The CDR3 DNA sequence: TGTGCCAGCAGCTTATCATCAGTCCAGTCTTATGGCTACACCTTC. This translates into CASSLSSVQSYGYTF.